What follows are 8 T cell receptor beta chains derived from one specimen sequenced in a study of radiation and T cells in renal cell carcinoma. The treatment here: 15 Gy SBRT to primary tumor, nephrectomy 4 weeks later. Sequenced by immunoSEQ multiplex PCR; TCRdb stores in-frame clones only, minus some. The sample holds 10,000 to 15,000 clones, about 33% seen once. The sequenced sample was tumor tissue, obtained from a patient whose treatment included radiotherapy and nephrectomy. The receptors derive from a man in his 60s with renal cell carcinoma.

In its sample, this clone was seen a few times. The V gene is TRBV18, the J gene TRBJ1-6, with D perhaps TRBD1 (6 bases). V was clipped by 3 bases and J by 14 bases, with 11 bases between them. The CDR3 consists of 12 residues. Germline CDR1 KGHSH, CDR2 LQKENI. The CDR3 sequence: CASSPSGQSLHF. In DNA form, the CDR3 reads TGTGCCAGCTCACCCTCAGGACAGTCCCTCCACTTT. The full variable domain, in which reference TRBV18 and TRBJ1-6 provide the parts outside the CDR3, is NAGVMQNPRHLVRRRGQEARLRCSPMKGHSHVYWYRQLPEEGLKFMVYLQKENIIDESGMPKERFSAEFPKEGPSILRIQQVVRGDSAAYFCASSPSGQSLHFGNGTRLTVT.

V and J are TRBV7-6 and TRBJ2-5; D may be TRBD1 (6 bases). Germline V lookup: CDR1 SGHVS, CDR2 FNYEAQ. Trimming took off 5 bases at V and 5 bases at J, with 15 bases between the two ends. The CDR3 consists of 14 residues. As DNA, the CDR3 is TGTGCCAGCAGCCACCCGACAGGAATGGAGACCCAGTACTTC. It encodes CASSHPTGMETQYF.

Only a few counts were recorded for this clone. This rearrangement joins TRBV11-3 to TRBJ2-5; D is uncertain. V gave up 7 bases and J gave up 3 bases, with 6 bases separating them. Germline loops: CDR1 SGHNT, CDR2 YENEEA. The CDR3 is made up of 11 amino acids. The CDR3 region has the DNA TGTGCCAGCACACGGAAAGAGACCCAGTACTTC. Translation gives CASTRKETQYF.

In this sample, this clone turned up a few times. J is TRBJ1-1 and V is TRBV5-1; D call uncertain. With 1 base removed from V and 4 bases from J, the gap between germline ends came to 5 bases. The CDR3 has 12 amino acids. Per the germline V gene, CDR1 is SGHRS and CDR2 is YFSETQ. The CDR3 reads CASSLSGTEAFF. CDR3 bases: TGCGCCAGCAGCTTGAGTGGCACTGAAGCTTTCTTT.

The chain has TRBV1 and TRBJ1-4. TRBV1 constitutes a pseudogene. The CDR3 extends over 14 amino acids. CDR3 sequence (DNA): TGCACCAGCAGCCAAGTTAAAAGGAATGAAAAACTGTTTTTT. Its protein is CTSSQVKRNEKLFF.

This clone appeared a single time. This rearrangement joins TRBV29-1 to TRBJ1-4; 7 bases match TRBD1. The length of the CDR3 is 13 residues. V lost 4 bases to trimming and J lost 7 bases; unmatched junction nucleotides: 6. Per germline, CDR1 SQVTM and CDR2 ANQGSEA. The CDR3 here is CSVAGQGGEKLFF. As DNA, the CDR3 is TGCAGCGTTGCAGGTCAGGGGGGTGAAAAACTGTTTTTT.

The chain has TRBV9 and TRBJ2-1; no reliable D call. Between the trimmed V and J ends, which lost 0 bases and 6 bases, there was a span of 10 bases. The V gene's germline CDR1 is SGDLS and CDR2 YYNGEE. CDR3 length equals 14 residues. CDR3 DNA: TGTGCCAGCAGCGTAGGATGGGCCTCCAATGAGCAGTTCTTC. It yields the protein CASSVGWASNEQFF.

J is TRBJ2-2 and V is TRBV18; unclear D gene. V dropped 3 bases and J dropped 7 bases, with 9 bases sitting between them. CDR1 is KGHSH, CDR2 LQKENI, per germline. This CDR3 has 13 amino acids. The CDR3 loop reads CASSPAFDGELFF. CDR3 nucleotide sequence: TGTGCCAGCTCACCGGCCTTCGACGGGGAGCTGTTTTTT.